The TCR beta chain under discussion was sequenced for a study of blood T cell repertoires in COVID-19. Study-level background: T cells, B-cell-depleted T cells, or PBMCs supplied cDNA or gDNA.

The data were produced by immunoSEQ multiplex PCR, yet TCRdb's version contains in-frame clones alone and is incomplete. The top ten clones hold 2.5% to 3.5% of a sample with 200,000 to 300,000 clones, 86% of them seen once. This clone was seen just once. There are 15 residues in the CDR3. The V gene's germline CDR1 is SGHNT and CDR2 YENEEA. V lost 2 bases, J lost 2 bases, and 9 bases lay in between. The V gene is TRBV11-3, the J gene TRBJ2-2; no firm D call. The TCR sequence derives from a woman in her twenties or thirties who had recovered from COVID-19. Sequenced input: peripheral blood. CDR3 sequence (DNA): TGTGCCAGCAGCTTAAAAACAGACAACACCGGGGAGCTGTTTTTT. This codes for CASSLKTDNTGELFF.